This T cell receptor (beta chain) came from a study of T cells after posttransplantation cyclophosphamide. The related graft donor's blood sample was taken on the day of bone marrow donation. This clone was picked up many times. Antigen specificity is unknown. Study outcomes and limitations: Skin or GI-infiltrating T cells shared few TRB sequences with blood. Donor CD8+ memory clones often dominated recipient blood repertoires at later times. Recipient CMV seropositivity and CMV reactivation strongly tracked TRB clonality.

This CDR3 contains 19 residues. Germline V gene lookup returns CDR1 SGHVS and CDR2 FQNEAQ. The trim removed 4 bases at V and 1 base at J, leaving 8 bases unmatched. Only in-frame clones appear in the TCRdb table, and some are missing; sequencing was by immunoSEQ multiplex PCR. Sampling found 20,000 to 30,000 clones, none seen once. The TCR comes from a woman between 45 and 65 years old in good health, CMV-negative, and a related stem cell transplant donor. The sequenced sample consisted of PBMCs. The rearrangement joins TRBV7-8 to TRBJ2-4, with 15 bases matching TRBD2. The CDR3 loop is CASSSRTSGGASAKNIQYF. The CDR3 region has the DNA TGTGCCAGCAGCTCCAGGACTAGCGGGGGGGCCTCTGCCAAAAACATTCAGTACTTC.